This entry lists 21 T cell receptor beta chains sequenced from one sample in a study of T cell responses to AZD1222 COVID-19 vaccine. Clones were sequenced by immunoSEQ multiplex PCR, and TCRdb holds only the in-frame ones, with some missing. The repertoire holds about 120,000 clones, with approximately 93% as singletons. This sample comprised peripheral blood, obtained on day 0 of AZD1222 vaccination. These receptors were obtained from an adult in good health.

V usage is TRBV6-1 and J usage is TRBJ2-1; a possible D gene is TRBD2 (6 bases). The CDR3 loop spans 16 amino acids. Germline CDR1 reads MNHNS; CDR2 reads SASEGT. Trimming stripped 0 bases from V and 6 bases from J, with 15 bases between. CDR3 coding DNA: TGTGCCAGCAGTGAAGCGTTAGGAGGGCTCCCCAATGAGCAGTTCTTC. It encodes CASSEALGGLPNEQFF.

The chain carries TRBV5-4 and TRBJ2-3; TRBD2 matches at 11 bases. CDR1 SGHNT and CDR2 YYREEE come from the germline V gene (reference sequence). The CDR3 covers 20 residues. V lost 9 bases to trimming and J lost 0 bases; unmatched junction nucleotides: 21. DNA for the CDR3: TGTGCCACAAGTGGAGGAGGTCTAGCGGGGGGCCGGCCTAGCACAGATACGCAGTATTTT. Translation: CATSGGGLAGGRPSTDTQYF.

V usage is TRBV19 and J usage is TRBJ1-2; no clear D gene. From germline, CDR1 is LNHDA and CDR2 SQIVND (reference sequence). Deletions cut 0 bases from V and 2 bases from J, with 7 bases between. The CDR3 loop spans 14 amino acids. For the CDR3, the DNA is TGTGCCAGTAGTATAGATGGCGGGAACTATGGCTACACCTTC. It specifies CASSIDGGNYGYTF.

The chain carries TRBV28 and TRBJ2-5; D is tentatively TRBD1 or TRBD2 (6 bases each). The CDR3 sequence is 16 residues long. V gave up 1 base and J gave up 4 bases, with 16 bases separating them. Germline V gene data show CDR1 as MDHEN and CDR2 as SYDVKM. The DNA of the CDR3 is TGTGCCAGCAGTTTATCTGGGGGGCTGACTGGAGAGACCCAGTACTTC. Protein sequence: CASSLSGGLTGETQYF.

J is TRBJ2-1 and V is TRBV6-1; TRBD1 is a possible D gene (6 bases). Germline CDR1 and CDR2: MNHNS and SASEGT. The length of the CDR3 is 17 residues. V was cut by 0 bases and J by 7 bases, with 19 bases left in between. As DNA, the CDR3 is TGTGCCAGCAGTGAAGCTTTTTGGCAGGGGCTGGGGAATGAGCAGTTCTTC. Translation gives CASSEAFWQGLGNEQFF.

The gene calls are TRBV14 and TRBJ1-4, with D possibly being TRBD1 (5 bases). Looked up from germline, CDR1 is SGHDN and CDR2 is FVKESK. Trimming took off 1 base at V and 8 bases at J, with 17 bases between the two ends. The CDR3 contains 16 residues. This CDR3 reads CASSQAVSGYQEKLFF. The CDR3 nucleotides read TGTGCCAGCAGCCAAGCAGTGTCAGGGTATCAGGAAAAACTGTTTTTT.

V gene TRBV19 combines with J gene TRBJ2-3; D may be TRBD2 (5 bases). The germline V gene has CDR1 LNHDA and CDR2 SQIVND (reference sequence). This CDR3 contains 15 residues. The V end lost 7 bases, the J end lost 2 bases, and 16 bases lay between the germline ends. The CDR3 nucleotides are TGTGCCAGTACCCCACGGGGATCACACACAGATACGCAGTATTTT. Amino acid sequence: CASTPRGSHTDTQYF.

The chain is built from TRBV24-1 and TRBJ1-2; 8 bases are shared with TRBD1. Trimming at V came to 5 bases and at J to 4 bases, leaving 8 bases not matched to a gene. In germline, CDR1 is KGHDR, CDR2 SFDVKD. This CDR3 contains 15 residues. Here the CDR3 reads CATSAGAGGTYGYTF. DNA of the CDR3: TGTGCCACCAGTGCTGGGGCAGGGGGCACCTATGGCTACACCTTC.

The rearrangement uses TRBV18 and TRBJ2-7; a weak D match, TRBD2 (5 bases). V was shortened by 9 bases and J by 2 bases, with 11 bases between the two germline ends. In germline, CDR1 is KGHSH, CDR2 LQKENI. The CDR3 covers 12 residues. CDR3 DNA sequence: TGTGCCAGTTCGACGGGGACCTACGAGCAGTACTTC. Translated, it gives CASSTGTYEQYF. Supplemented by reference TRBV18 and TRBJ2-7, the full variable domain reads NAGVMQNPRHLVRRRGQEARLRCSPMKGHSHVYWYRQLPEEGLKFMVYLQKENIIDESGMPKERFSAEFPKEGPSILRIQQVVRGDSAAYFCASSTGTYEQYFGPGTRLTVT.

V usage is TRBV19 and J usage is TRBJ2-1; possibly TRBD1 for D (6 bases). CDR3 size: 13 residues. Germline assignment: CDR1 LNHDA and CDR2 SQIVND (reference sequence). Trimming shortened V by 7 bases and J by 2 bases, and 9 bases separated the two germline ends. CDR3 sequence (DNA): TGTGCCAGTATAGGGGGACCCTACAATGAGCAGTTCTTC. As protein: CASIGGPYNEQFF.

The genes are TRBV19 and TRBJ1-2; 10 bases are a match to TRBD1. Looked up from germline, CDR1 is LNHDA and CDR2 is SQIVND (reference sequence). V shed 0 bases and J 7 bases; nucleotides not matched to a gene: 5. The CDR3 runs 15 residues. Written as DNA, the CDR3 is TGTGCCAGTAGTATAGAGCCCGGGACAGGGGCTGGCTACACCTTC. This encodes CASSIEPGTGAGYTF.

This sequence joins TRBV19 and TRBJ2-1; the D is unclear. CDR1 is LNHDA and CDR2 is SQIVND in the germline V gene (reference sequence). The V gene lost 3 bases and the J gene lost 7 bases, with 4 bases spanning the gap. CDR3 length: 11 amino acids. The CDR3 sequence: CASSIWNEQFF. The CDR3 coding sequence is TGTGCCAGTAGTATTTGGAATGAGCAGTTCTTC. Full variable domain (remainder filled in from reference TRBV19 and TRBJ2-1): DGGITQSPKYLFRKEGQNVTLSCEQNLNHDAMYWYRQDPGQGLRLIYYSQIVNDFQKGDIAEGYSVSREKKESFPLTVTSAQKNPTAFYLCASSIWNEQFFGPGTRLTVL.

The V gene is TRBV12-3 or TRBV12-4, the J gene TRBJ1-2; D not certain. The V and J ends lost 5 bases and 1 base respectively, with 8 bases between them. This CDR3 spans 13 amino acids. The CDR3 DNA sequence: TGTGCCAGCAGTCTGGTCCTTAACTATGGCTACACCTTC. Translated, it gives CASSLVLNYGYTF.

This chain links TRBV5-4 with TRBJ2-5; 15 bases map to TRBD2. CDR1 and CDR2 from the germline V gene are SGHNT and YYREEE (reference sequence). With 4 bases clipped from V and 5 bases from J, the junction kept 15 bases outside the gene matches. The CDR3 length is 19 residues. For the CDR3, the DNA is TGTGCCAGCAGCGGTGGGAAGGGACTAGCGGGGGGTCAGGACGAGACCCAGTACTTC. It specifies CASSGGKGLAGGQDETQYF.

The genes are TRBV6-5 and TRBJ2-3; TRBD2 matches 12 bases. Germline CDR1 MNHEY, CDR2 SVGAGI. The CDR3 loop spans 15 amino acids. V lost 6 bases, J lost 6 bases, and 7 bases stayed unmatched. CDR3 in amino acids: CASSLGLAGQDTQYF. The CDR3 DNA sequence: TGTGCCAGCAGCCTTGGACTAGCGGGACAGGATACGCAGTATTTT.

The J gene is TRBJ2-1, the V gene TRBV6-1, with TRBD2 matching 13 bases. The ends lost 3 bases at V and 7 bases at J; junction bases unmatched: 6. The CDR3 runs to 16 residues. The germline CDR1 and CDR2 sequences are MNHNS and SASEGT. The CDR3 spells CASSDRGLAGSNEQFF. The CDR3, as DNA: TGTGCCAGCAGTGACCGGGGACTAGCGGGGAGTAATGAGCAGTTCTTC.

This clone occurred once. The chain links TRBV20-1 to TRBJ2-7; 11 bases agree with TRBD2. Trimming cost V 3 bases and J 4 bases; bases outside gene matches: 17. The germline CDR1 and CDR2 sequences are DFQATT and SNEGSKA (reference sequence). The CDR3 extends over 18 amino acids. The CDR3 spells CSASSPQEGSGGEYEQYF. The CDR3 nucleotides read TGCAGTGCTAGTTCCCCCCAGGAAGGTAGCGGGGGGGAGTACGAGCAGTACTTC.

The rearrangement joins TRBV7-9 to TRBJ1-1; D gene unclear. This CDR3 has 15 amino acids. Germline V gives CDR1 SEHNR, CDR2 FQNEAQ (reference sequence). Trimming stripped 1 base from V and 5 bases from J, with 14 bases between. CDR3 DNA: TGTGCCAGCAGCTTAGGTCTGGGTGTTGGTACTGAAGCTTTCTTT. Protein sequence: CASSLGLGVGTEAFF.

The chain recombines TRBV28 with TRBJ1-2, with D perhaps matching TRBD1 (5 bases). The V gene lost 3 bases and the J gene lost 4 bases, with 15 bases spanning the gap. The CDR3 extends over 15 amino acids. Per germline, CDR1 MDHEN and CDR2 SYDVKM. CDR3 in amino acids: CASSFVSTVLYGYTF. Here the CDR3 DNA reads TGTGCCAGCAGTTTCGTTTCGACAGTGCTCTATGGCTACACCTTC.

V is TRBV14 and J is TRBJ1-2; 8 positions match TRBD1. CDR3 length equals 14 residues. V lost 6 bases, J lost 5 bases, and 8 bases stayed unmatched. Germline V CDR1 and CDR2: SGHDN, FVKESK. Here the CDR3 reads CASSRPGQVYGYTF. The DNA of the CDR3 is TGTGCCAGCAGTCGACCGGGACAGGTTTATGGCTACACCTTC.

The CDR3 DNA reads as TGCGCCAGCAGCTTGGGTTACAGGACAGGGGACCCTCACGAGCAGTACTTC. Residues: CASSLGYRTGDPHEQYF. The chain combines TRBV5-1 with TRBJ2-7; 9 bases are a match to TRBD1. The CDR3 sequence is 17 residues long. Trimming cost V 0 bases and J 5 bases; bases outside gene matches: 12. CDR1 and CDR2 from the germline V gene are SGHRS and YFSETQ. Supplemented by reference TRBV5-1 and TRBJ2-7, the full variable domain reads KAGVTQTPRYLIKTRGQQVTLSCSPISGHRSVSWYQQTPGQGLQFLFEYFSETQRNKGNFPGRFSGRQFSNSRSEMNVSTLELGDSALYLCASSLGYRTGDPHEQYFGPGTRLTVT.